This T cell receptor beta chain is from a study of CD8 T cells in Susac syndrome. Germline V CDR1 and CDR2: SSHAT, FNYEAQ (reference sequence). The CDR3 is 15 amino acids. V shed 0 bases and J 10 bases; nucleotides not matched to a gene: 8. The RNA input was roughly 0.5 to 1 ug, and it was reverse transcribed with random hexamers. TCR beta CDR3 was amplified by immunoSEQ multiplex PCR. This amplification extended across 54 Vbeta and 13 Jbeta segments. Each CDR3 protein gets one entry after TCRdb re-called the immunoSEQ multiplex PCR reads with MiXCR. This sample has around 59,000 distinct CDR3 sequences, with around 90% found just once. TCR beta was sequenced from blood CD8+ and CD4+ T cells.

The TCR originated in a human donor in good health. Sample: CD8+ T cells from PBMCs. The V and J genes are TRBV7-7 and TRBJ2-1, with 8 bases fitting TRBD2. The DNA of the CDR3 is TGTGCCAGCAGCTTAGCCCCCGGGACTAGATTAGAGCAGTTCTTC. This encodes CASSLAPGTRLEQFF.